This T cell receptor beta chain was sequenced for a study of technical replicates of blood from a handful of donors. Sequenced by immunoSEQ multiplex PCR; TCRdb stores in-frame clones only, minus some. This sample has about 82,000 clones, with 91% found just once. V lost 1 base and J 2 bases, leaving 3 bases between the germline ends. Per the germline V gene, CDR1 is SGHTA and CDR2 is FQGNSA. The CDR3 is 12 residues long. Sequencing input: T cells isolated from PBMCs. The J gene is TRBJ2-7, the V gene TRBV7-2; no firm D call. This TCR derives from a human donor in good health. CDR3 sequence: CASSLDTYEQYF. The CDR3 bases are TGTGCCAGCAGCTTAGACACCTACGAGCAGTACTTC.